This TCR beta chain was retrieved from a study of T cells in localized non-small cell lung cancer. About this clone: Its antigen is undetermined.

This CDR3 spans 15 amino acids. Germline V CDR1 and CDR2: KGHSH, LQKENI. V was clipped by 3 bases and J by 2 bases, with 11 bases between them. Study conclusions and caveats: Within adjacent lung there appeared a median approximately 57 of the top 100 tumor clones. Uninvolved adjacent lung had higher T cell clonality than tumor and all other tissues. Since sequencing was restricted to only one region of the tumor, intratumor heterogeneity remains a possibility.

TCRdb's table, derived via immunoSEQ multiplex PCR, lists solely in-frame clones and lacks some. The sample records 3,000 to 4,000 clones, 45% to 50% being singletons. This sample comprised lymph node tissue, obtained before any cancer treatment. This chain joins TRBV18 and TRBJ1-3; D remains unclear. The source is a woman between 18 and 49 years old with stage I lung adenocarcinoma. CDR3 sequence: CASSPSGSTGNTIYF. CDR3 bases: TGTGCCAGCTCACCGAGCGGATCAACTGGAAACACCATATATTTT.